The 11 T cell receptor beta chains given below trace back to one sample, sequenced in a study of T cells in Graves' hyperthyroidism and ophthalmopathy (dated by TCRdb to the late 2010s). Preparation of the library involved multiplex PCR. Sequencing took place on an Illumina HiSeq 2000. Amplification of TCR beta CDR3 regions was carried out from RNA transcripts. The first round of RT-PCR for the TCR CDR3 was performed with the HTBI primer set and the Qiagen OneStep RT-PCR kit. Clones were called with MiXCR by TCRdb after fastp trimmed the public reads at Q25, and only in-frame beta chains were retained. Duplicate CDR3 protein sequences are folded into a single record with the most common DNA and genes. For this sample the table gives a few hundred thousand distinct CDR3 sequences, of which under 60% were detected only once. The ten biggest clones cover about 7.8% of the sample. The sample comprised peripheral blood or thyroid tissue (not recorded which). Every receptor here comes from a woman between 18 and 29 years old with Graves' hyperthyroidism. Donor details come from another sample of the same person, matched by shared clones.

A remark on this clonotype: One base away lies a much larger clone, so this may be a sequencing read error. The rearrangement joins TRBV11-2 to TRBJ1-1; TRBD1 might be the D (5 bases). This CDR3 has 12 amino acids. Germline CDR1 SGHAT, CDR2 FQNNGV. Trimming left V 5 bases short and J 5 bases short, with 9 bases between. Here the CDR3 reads CASSQGWTEAFF. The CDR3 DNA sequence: TGTGCCAGCAGCCAGGGTTGGACTGAAGCTTTCTTT. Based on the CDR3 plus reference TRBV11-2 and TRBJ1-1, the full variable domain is EAGVAQSPRYKIIEKRQSVAFWCNPISGHATLYWYQQILGQGPKLLIQFQNNGVVDDSQLPKDRFSAERLKGVDSTLKIQPAKLEDSAVYLCASSQGWTEAFFGQGTRLTVV.

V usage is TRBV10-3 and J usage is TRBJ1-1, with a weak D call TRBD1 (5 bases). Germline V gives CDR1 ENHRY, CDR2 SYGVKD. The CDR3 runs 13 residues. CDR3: CPQSPGGSTEAFF. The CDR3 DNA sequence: TGTCCCCAGAGCCCGGGGGGGAGCACTGAAGCTTTCTTT.

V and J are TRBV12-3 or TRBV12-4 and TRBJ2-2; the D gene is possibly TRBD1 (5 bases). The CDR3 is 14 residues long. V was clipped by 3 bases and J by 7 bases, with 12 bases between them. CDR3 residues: CASSFGQGVGELFF. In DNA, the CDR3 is TGTGCCAGCAGTTTTGGGCAGGGTGTCGGGGAGCTGTTTTTT.

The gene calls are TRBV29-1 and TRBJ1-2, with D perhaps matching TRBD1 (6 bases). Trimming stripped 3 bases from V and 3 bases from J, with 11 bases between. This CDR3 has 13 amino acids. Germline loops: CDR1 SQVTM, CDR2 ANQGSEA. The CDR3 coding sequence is TGCAGCGTTGATGGTTCAGGGGACTATGGCTACACCTTC. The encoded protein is CSVDGSGDYGYTF.

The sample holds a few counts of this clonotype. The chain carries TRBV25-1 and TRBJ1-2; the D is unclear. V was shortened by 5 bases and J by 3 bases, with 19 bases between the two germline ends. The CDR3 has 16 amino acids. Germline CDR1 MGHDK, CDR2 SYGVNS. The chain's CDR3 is CASSSRRRPEDYGYTF. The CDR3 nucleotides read TGTGCCAGCAGTTCACGACGACGTCCGGAGGACTATGGCTACACCTTC.

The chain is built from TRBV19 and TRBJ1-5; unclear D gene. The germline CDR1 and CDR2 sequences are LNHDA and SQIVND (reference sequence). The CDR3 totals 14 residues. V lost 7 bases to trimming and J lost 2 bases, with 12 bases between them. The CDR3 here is CASTDLAGNQPQHF. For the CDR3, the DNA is TGTGCCAGTACCGACCTGGCGGGCAATCAGCCCCAGCATTTT.

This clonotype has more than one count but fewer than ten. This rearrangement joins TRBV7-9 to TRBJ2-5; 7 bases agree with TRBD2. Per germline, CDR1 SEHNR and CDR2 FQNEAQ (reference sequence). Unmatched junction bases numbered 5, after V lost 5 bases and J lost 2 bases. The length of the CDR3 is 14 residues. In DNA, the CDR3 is TGTGCCAGCAGCGGTACTAGCGAACAAGAGACCCAGTACTTC. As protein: CASSGTSEQETQYF.

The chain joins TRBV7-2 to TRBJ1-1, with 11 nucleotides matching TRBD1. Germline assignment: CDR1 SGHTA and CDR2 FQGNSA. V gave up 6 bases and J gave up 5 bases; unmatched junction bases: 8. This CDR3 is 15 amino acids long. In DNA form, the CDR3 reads TGTGCCAGCAGTTCCGGGACAGGGGGGAGTACTGAAGCTTTCTTT. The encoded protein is CASSSGTGGSTEAFF. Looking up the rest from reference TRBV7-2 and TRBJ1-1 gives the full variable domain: GAGVSQSPSNKVTEKGKDVELRCDPISGHTALYWYRQSLGQGLEFLIYFQGNSAPDKSGLPSDRFSAERTGGSVSTLTIQRTQQEDSAVYLCASSSGTGGSTEAFFGQGTRLTVV.

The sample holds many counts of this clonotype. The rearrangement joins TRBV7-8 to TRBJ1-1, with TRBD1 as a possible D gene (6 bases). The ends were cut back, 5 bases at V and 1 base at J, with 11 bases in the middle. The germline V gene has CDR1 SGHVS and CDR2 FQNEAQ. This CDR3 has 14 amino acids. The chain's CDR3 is CASSIYRENTEAFF. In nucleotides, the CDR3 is TGTGCCAGCAGCATTTACAGGGAGAACACTGAAGCTTTCTTT.

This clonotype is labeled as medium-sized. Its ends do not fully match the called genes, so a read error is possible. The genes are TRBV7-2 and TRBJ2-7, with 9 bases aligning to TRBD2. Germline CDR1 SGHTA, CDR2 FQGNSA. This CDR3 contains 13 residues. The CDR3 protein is CASSIAGVGEQYF. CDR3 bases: TGTGCCAGCAGCATAGCGGGAGTCGGGGAGCAGTACTTC.

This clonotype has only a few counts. CDR3: CASNTPWGPYEQYF. The CDR3 region has the DNA TGTGCCAGCAATACCCCGTGGGGGCCCTACGAGCAGTACTTC. The chain joins TRBV7-9 to TRBJ2-7; D is perhaps TRBD1 (6 bases). The CDR3 is 14 residues long. Germline V CDR1 and CDR2: SEHNR, FQNEAQ (reference sequence). V was shortened by 7 bases and J by 2 bases, with 15 bases between the two germline ends.